The rows below give T cell receptor beta chains drawn from one sample of a study of cytomegalovirus exposure and HLA in healthy donors. Clones were sequenced by immunoSEQ multiplex PCR, and TCRdb holds only the in-frame ones, with some missing. The table has 45,000 or so clones, 55% to 75% seen once. Sequenced material: PBMCs. The receptor source for this set is a woman aged 25 to 39 in good health and CMV-seronegative. Each CDR3 is given with its conserved first and last residue.

CDR3	J	V
CASSFGDLSGGEKLFF	TRBJ1-4	TRBV5-1
CAWRVAEVTGGYTF	TRBJ1-2	TRBV30
CASSLDFRTSGHNEQFF	TRBJ2-1	TRBV7-9
CASSFWQGANNEQFF	TRBJ2-1	TRBV28
CASSLSEGTYEQYF	TRBJ2-7	TRBV28
CAWSIPWDRGREKLFF	TRBJ1-4	TRBV30
CASSLAPGSYEQYF	TRBJ2-7	TRBV7-2
CASTGFRDTEAFF	TRBJ1-1	TRBV28
CASRRTGGGLETQYF	TRBJ2-5	TRBV5-1
CACLTVISYGYTF	TRBJ1-2	TRBV30
CASSIQGPGLGGYTF	TRBJ1-2	TRBV19
CATGGTGGAYEQYF	NA	TRBV10-3
CASRGLGTSAYEQYF	TRBJ2-7	TRBV6-1
CASSPLRENTEAFF	TRBJ1-1	TRBV13